The entry below gives a single T cell receptor beta chain sequence along with its context. The data derive from a study of blood T cell repertoires in COVID-19. Method: immunoSEQ multiplex PCR; TCRdb's copy keeps in-frame clones and lacks some. The data hold 200,000 to 300,000 clones, with about 89% observed a single time. The V end was cut by 5 bases, the J end by 3 bases, with 8 bases between. This CDR3 is built from 13 residues. In germline, CDR1 is SGDLS, CDR2 YYNGEE. Sequenced sample: peripheral blood. This TCR came from a woman between 55 and 75 years old who had recovered from COVID-19. The chain recombines TRBV9 with TRBJ1-4; D ambiguous. CDR3: CASRKGANEKLFF. In DNA form, the CDR3 reads TGTGCCAGCAGGAAGGGAGCTAATGAAAAACTGTTTTTT.